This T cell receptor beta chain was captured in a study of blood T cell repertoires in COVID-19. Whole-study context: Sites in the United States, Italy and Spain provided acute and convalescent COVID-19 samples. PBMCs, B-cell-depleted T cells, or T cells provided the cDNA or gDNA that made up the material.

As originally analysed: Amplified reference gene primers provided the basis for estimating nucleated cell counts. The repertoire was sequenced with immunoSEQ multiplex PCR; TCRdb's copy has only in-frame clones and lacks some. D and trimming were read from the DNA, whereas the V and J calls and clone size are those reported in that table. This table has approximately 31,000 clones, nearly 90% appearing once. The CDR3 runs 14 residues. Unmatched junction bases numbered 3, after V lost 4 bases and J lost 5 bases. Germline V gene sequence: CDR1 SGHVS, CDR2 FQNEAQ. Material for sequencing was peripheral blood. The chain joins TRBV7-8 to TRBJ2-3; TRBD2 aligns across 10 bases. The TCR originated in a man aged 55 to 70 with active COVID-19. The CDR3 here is CASSSRTSGDTQYF. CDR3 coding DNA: TGTGCCAGCAGCTCCCGGACTAGCGGAGATACGCAGTATTTT.